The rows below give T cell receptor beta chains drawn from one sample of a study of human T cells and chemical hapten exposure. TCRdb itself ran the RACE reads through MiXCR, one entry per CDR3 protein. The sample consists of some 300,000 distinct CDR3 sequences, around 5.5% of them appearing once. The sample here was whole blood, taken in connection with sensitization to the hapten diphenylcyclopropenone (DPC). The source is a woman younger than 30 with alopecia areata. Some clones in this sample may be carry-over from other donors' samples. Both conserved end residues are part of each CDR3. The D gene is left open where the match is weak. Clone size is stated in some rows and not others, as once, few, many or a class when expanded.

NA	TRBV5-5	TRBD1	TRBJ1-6	CASSSWTGPRDRLHF	TGTGCCAGCAGCTCTTGGACAGGGCCCAGAGATCGGCTCCACTTT
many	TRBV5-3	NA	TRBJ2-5	CARSVVDRLNCQETQYF	TGTGCCAGAAGCGTGGTGGACAGACTGAACTGCCAAGAGACCCAGTACTTC
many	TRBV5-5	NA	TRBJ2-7	CASSFLPSSYEQYF	TGTGCCAGCAGCTTTCTCCCCAGCTCCTACGAGCAGTACTTC
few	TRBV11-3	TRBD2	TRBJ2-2	CASSTTSPNTGELFF	TGTGCCAGCAGCACGACTAGCCCGAACACCGGGGAGCTGTTTTTT
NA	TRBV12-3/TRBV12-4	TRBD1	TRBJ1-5	CASSLATRFGTGSNQPQHF	TGTGCCAGCAGTTTAGCGACAAGGTTTGGGACAGGATCCAATCAGCCCCAGCATTTT
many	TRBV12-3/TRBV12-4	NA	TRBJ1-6	CASRSPTGPSAPLHF	TGTGCCAGCAGATCCCCGACGGGTCCATCGGCACCCCTCCACTTT
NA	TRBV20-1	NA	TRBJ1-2	CSASGGNFSYGYTF	TGCAGTGCTAGTGGGGGGAATTTTAGCTATGGCTACACCTTC
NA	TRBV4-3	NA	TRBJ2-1	CASSPRALGYDEQFF	TGCGCCAGCAGCCCAAGGGCCCTGGGGTATGATGAGCAGTTCTTC
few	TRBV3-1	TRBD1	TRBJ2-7	CASSRTGFSSYEQYF	TGTGCCAGCAGCAGGACAGGATTTAGCTCCTACGAGCAGTACTTC
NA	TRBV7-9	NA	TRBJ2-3	CASRRTGAENTRDTQYF	TGTGCCAGCCGACGCACCGGGGCGGAGAATACAAGAGATACGCAGTATTTT
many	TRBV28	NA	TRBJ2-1	CASSLVQGGGEQFF	TGTGCCAGCAGTTTAGTACAGGGCGGGGGTGAGCAGTTCTTC
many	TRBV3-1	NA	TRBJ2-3	CASSSFPGMDTQYF	TGTGCCAGCAGCTCCTTCCCCGGTATGGATACGCAGTATTTT
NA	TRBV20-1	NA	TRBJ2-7	CSARGLLGSYEQYF	TGCAGTGCTAGAGGGTTGCTTGGGTCCTACGAGCAGTACTTC
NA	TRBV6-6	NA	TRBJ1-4	CASESGSSGEKLFF	TGTGCCAGCGAGTCGGGCAGTAGCGGCGAAAAACTGTTTTTT
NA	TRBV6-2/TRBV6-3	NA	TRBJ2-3	CASSPLAPDTQYF	TGTGCCAGCAGTCCCCTCGCCCCAGATACGCAGTATTTT